One sample yielded the 15 T cell receptor beta chains listed below, sequenced in a study of blood T cell repertoires in COVID-19. Sequencing used immunoSEQ multiplex PCR; TCRdb keeps in-frame clones, though not all of them. The data show approximately 290,000 clones, more than 65% seen once. Sequenced: peripheral blood. The receptor set was obtained from a person aged 65 to 79 with COVID-19, enrolled during active disease.

This chain joins TRBV25-1 and TRBJ1-1, with 8 bases aligning to TRBD1. V trimming: 6 bases; J trimming: 5 bases; junction bases outside the gene matches: 8. This CDR3 has 14 residues. Looked up from germline, CDR1 is MGHDK and CDR2 is SYGVNS. The CDR3 region is CASRPGQVVTEAFF. The CDR3 bases are TGTGCCAGCAGACCGGGACAGGTTGTAACTGAAGCTTTCTTT.

This sequence joins TRBV29-1 and TRBJ1-4; TRBD1 is a possible D gene (5 bases). The CDR3 sequence is 14 residues long. Looked up from germline, CDR1 is SQVTM and CDR2 is ANQGSEA. The V gene lost 6 bases and the J gene lost 4 bases, with 15 bases spanning the gap. Here the CDR3 reads CSVADRAFNEKLFF. The CDR3 nucleotides are TGCAGCGTGGCCGACAGAGCCTTTAATGAAAAACTGTTTTTT.

V usage is TRBV6-2 or TRBV6-3 and J usage is TRBJ2-5; TRBD1 aligns across 12 bases. The CDR3 is 16 residues long. V trimming: 4 bases; J trimming: 4 bases; junction bases outside the gene matches: 7. Germline V gene sequence: CDR1 MNHEY, CDR2 SVGEGT. CDR3: CASSSRDRGPRETQYF. Written as DNA, the CDR3 is TGTGCCAGCAGTTCACGGGACAGGGGGCCGAGAGAGACCCAGTACTTC.

This clone occurred a few times. This rearrangement joins TRBV2 to TRBJ1-2; weak D call: TRBD1 (6 bases). The CDR3 sequence is 12 residues long. Per germline, CDR1 SNHLY and CDR2 FYNNEI. Trimming left V 5 bases short and J 6 bases short, with 10 bases between. The CDR3 sequence is CASSPDRNGYTF. DNA of the CDR3: TGTGCCAGCAGTCCCGACAGGAATGGCTACACCTTC.

V is TRBV3-1 (or the pseudogene TRBV3-2) and J is TRBJ2-3; 12 positions agree with TRBD2. CDR3 length: 18 residues. Per germline, CDR1 LGHDT and CDR2 YNNKEL (reference sequence). V shed 1 base and J 4 bases; nucleotides not matched to a gene: 9. The CDR3 spells CASSQVLAGGLGADTQYF. For the CDR3, the DNA is TGTGCCAGCAGCCAAGTTCTAGCGGGGGGGCTGGGAGCAGATACGCAGTATTTT.

V usage is TRBV7-6 and J usage is TRBJ1-1; D is perhaps TRBD1 (6 bases). This CDR3 has 14 amino acids. Germline lookup yields CDR1 SGHVS and CDR2 FNYEAQ. The ends were cut back, 1 base at V and 1 base at J, with 7 bases in the middle. In DNA, the CDR3 is TGTGCCAGCAGCTTAGTGGGGGCGAACACTGAAGCTTTCTTT. Its translation is CASSLVGANTEAFF.

The chain joins TRBV2 to TRBJ1-4, with 9 bases aligning to TRBD1. J gave up 4 bases and V 6 bases, and 3 bases lay outside the gene matches. The germline CDR1 and CDR2 sequences are SNHLY and FYNNEI. The CDR3 extends over 14 amino acids. The CDR3 DNA follows: TGTGCCAGCAGAACGACAGGGGGTAATGAAAAACTGTTTTTT. Protein: CASRTTGGNEKLFF.

On this clone itself: This same CDR3 is encoded by further DNA sequences in the sample. This chain connects TRBV3-1 (or the pseudogene TRBV3-2) to TRBJ2-7, with a tentative D call TRBD2 (6 bases). Germline V gives CDR1 LGHDT, CDR2 YNNKEL (reference sequence). The V end lost 6 bases, the J end lost 0 bases, and 12 bases lay between the germline ends. The CDR3 covers 14 residues. The chain's CDR3 is CASRPSGGSYEQYF. The DNA of the CDR3 is TGTGCCAGCAGACCTTCCGGGGGCTCCTACGAGCAGTACTTC.

The chain employs TRBV21-1 and TRBJ2-7; the D call TRBD1 from the table was never checked on the DNA. TRBV21-1 is a pseudogene. The CDR3 length is 17 residues. CDR3 DNA: TGTGCCAGCAGCGATTCATCTCGGACAGGGTTATCCTACGAGCAGTACTTC. Amino acids: CASSDSSRTGLSYEQYF.

The sample holds a few counts of this clone. The chain employs TRBV12-3 or TRBV12-4 and TRBJ1-2; tentatively, D is TRBD1 (5 bases). The CDR3 extends over 12 amino acids. V was clipped by 7 bases and J by 7 bases, with 13 bases between them. This CDR3 reads CASTSGRGGYTF. The CDR3 bases are TGTGCCAGCACGTCGGGGCGGGGTGGCTACACCTTC.

V is TRBV6-4 and J is TRBJ2-2; D might be TRBD2 (5 bases). The CDR3 contains 14 residues. Trimming shortened V by 4 bases and J by 6 bases, and 12 bases separated the two germline ends. Germline-derived CDR1 and CDR2 are MRHNA and SNTAGT. The CDR3 spells CASSARTEAGELFF. As DNA, the CDR3 is TGTGCCAGCAGTGCCAGAACGGAGGCCGGGGAGCTGTTTTTT.

The chain links TRBV7-2 to TRBJ1-3; 8 positions match TRBD1. Trimming cost V 5 bases and J 8 bases; bases outside gene matches: 14. Germline-derived CDR1 and CDR2 are SGHTA and FQGNSA. The CDR3 has 16 residues. The CDR3 DNA reads TGTGCCAGCAGCCCCCGTGGACAGGGTGGTTCCTACACCATATATTTT. This codes for CASSPRGQGGSYTIYF.

The J gene is TRBJ2-2, the V gene TRBV2, with TRBD1 matching over 8 bases. Germline V gene lookup returns CDR1 SNHLY and CDR2 FYNNEI. The CDR3 sequence is 15 residues long. Unmatched junction bases numbered 7, after V lost 6 bases and J lost 4 bases. The CDR3 here is CASRGARGRTGELFF. The CDR3 DNA is TGTGCCAGCAGGGGGGCCAGGGGGCGCACCGGGGAGCTGTTTTTT.

This clone has a handful of counts. This sequence joins TRBV5-4 and TRBJ1-3; 9 nucleotides line up with TRBD1. The V gene end was trimmed by 3 bases and the J gene end by 4 bases; junction bases not matched to a gene: 5. CDR1 is SGHNT and CDR2 is YYREEE in the germline V gene (reference sequence). This CDR3 has 15 amino acids. Here the CDR3 DNA reads TGTGCCAGCAGCTCACAGGGGGCGGCGGGAAACACCATATATTTT. Protein sequence: CASSSQGAAGNTIYF.

On this clone: Other DNA sequences in the same sample also yield this CDR3. The genes are TRBV5-1 and TRBJ2-3, with D unresolved. The CDR3 contains 14 residues. V was trimmed by 4 bases and J by 0 bases, leaving 9 bases between them. Germline values: CDR1 SGHRS, CDR2 YFSETQ. DNA for the CDR3: TGCGCCAGCAGCCTAAATCCTAGCACAGATACGCAGTATTTT. It yields the protein CASSLNPSTDTQYF.